These T cell receptor beta chains were read from a single sample in a study of blood T cell repertoires in COVID-19. Data came from immunoSEQ multiplex PCR; TCRdb stores just in-frame clones and leaves some out. The data show a few hundred thousand clones, with 65% to 85% seen just once and 7.4% held by the top ten. The sequencing input was PBMCs or T cells enriched from blood (not recorded which). The receptors derive from a woman between 35 and 50 years old with acute COVID-19. CDR3s include the opening cysteine and the closing phenylalanine or tryptophan. A D gene is named only where the DNA matches it firmly. Clone size is shown for a subset of rows, as once, few, many or a class of expanded clone.

abundance	v_gene	j_gene	d_gene	CDR3aa	CDR3nt
-	TRBV9	TRBJ2-3	TRBD2	CASSVRGRGEADTQYF	TGTGCCAGCAGCGTGAGGGGTCGGGGGGAGGCAGATACGCAGTATTTT
once	TRBV30	TRBJ1-2	-	CAWSPGTPFTF	TGTGCCTGGAGTCCCGGGACACCGTTTACCTTC
-	TRBV7-9	TRBJ1-1	-	CASSPSTGTEAFF	TGTGCCAGCAGCCCCTCGACCGGGACTGAAGCTTTCTTT
-	TRBV7-2	TRBJ2-7	-	CASSGTGYEQYF	TGTGCCAGCAGCGGCACAGGCTACGAGCAGTACTTC
medium-sized	TRBV6-2/TRBV6-3	TRBJ1-5	-	CASSYSLRGDQPQHF	TGTGCCAGCAGTTACTCGCTCAGGGGCGATCAGCCCCAGCATTTT
-	TRBV7-2	TRBJ1-6	TRBD1	CASSFGTGGSSPLHF	TGTGCCAGCAGCTTCGGGACAGGGGGGAGTTCACCCCTCCACTTT
once	TRBV5-1	TRBJ1-5	-	CASSLGVSQPQHF	TGCGCCAGCAGCTTAGGGGTCAGTCAGCCCCAGCATTTT
-	TRBV24-1	TRBJ2-3	TRBD1	CATSDSPQGVMADTQYF	TGTGCCACCAGTGATTCCCCGCAGGGGGTCATGGCAGATACGCAGTATTTT
-	TRBV11-2	TRBJ2-2	-	CASRGSGELFF	TGTGCCAGCCGGGGGTCCGGGGAGCTGTTTTTT
-	TRBV4-1	TRBJ1-2	-	CASSLGSWREGGYTF	TGCGCCAGCAGCCTGGGGTCTTGGAGGGAAGGTGGCTACACCTTC
once	TRBV3-1/TRBV3-2	TRBJ1-2	TRBD1	CASSPQGAIYGYTF	TGTGCCAGCAGCCCACAGGGGGCGATCTATGGCTACACCTTC
-	TRBV28	TRBJ1-4	-	CASSQVRKLFF	TGTGCCAGCAGCCAGGTCCGAAAACTGTTTTTT
-	TRBV27	TRBJ1-1	-	CASSLYWGGNTEAFF	TGTGCCAGCAGTTTATACTGGGGAGGCAACACTGAAGCTTTCTTT
-	TRBV3-1/TRBV3-2	TRBJ1-4	TRBD1	CASSPGTGYGEKLFF	TGTGCCAGCAGCCCCGGGACAGGGTATGGGGAAAAACTGTTTTTT
-	TRBV11-2	TRBJ2-7	-	CASSFRGGDSYEQYF	TGTGCCAGCAGCTTTAGGGGGGGGGACTCCTACGAGCAGTACTTC
-	TRBV7-9	TRBJ2-1	TRBD1	CASSSGQGNYNEQFF	TGTGCCAGCAGCTCGGGACAGGGGAACTACAATGAGCAGTTCTTC
-	TRBV19	TRBJ2-7	TRBD2	CASSMSGGFSYEQYF	TGTGCCAGTAGTATGAGCGGGGGCTTTTCCTACGAGCAGTACTTC
-	TRBV2	TRBJ2-3	-	CASAAGASADTQYF	TGTGCCAGCGCCGCGGGGGCGAGTGCAGATACGCAGTATTTT
-	TRBV2	TRBJ1-2	TRBD1	CASSGLRGPHGYTF	TGTGCCAGCAGCGGCCTCAGGGGGCCTCATGGCTACACCTTC
-	TRBV27	TRBJ2-3	TRBD2	CASRTLAGGHTDTQYF	TGTGCCAGCAGAACCCTAGCGGGGGGGCACACAGATACGCAGTATTTT
-	TRBV2	TRBJ1-6	-	CASSEVSSYNSPLHF	TGTGCCAGCAGTGAAGTGAGCTCCTATAATTCACCCCTCCACTTT
once	TRBV5-4	TRBJ2-5	-	CASSKGQSQYF	TGTGCCAGCAGTAAAGGACAGTCCCAGTACTTC
-	TRBV12-3/TRBV12-4	TRBJ2-3	-	CASRTSLTDTQYF	TGTGCCAGCCGGACTTCACTCACAGATACGCAGTATTTT
-	TRBV3-1/TRBV3-2	TRBJ1-2	-	CASSHTGQLIYGYTF	TGTGCCAGCAGCCATACCGGACAGCTTATCTATGGCTACACCTTC
-	TRBV5-1	TRBJ1-1	-	CASSLEAGMGTEAFF	TGCGCCAGCAGCTTGGAGGCAGGGATGGGGACTGAAGCTTTCTTT
-	TRBV2	TRBJ2-3	-	CAGLRTISSTDTQYF	TGTGCCGGCCTCCGGACAATATCTAGCACAGATACGCAGTATTTT
-	TRBV5-4	TRBJ2-2	TRBD2	CASSWGLAVNTGELFF	TGTGCCAGCAGCTGGGGACTAGCGGTTAACACCGGGGAGCTGTTTTTT
-	TRBV6-5	TRBJ2-7	TRBD2	CASGTGRAEYF	TGTGCCAGCGGGACTGGGAGGGCCGAGTACTTC
once	TRBV5-4	TRBJ2-5	TRBD2	CASGPSGAQETQYF	TGTGCCAGCGGGCCTAGCGGGGCTCAAGAGACCCAGTACTTC
-	TRBV5-4	TRBJ1-1	-	CASGTPGSEAFF	TGTGCCAGCGGGACTCCTGGCTCTGAAGCTTTCTTT
-	TRBV5-4	TRBJ1-6	-	CASSLVHDSSPLHF	TGTGCCAGCAGCTTGGTCCACGATAGTTCACCCCTCCACTTT
-	TRBV9	TRBJ1-4	-	CASSAGDGEKLFF	TGTGCCAGCAGCGCAGGGGACGGTGAAAAACTGTTTTTT
-	TRBV5-5	TRBJ2-1	TRBD1	CASTPLDRAPTGNEQFF	TGTGCCAGCACCCCCCTGGACAGGGCTCCAACGGGGAATGAGCAGTTCTTC
few	TRBV5-1	TRBJ2-1	TRBD2	CASSSGLAEDRFNEQFF	TGCGCCAGCAGCTCGGGACTAGCGGAAGATCGATTCAATGAGCAGTTCTTC
-	TRBV7-8	TRBJ1-5	-	CASSFGDNQPQHF	TGTGCCAGCAGCTTCGGGGACAATCAGCCCCAGCATTTT
-	TRBV18	TRBJ1-2	-	CASSPPGGSYGYTF	TGTGCCAGCTCGCCCCCCGGGGGGAGCTATGGCTACACCTTC
-	TRBV19	TRBJ2-4	TRBD1	CASSMGDRRAKNIQYF	TGTGCCAGTAGTATGGGGGACAGGCGAGCCAAAAACATTCAGTACTTC
-	TRBV6-5	TRBJ2-3	-	CASSRDNTDTQYF	TGTGCCAGCAGTCGGGACAACACAGATACGCAGTATTTT
once	TRBV5-6	TRBJ2-2	-	CASSLPVGAVTGELFF	TGTGCCAGCAGCTTGCCGGTGGGGGCGGTCACCGGGGAGCTGTTTTTT
-	TRBV9	TRBJ1-6	TRBD1	CASSYLQGGNSPLHF	TGTGCCAGCAGCTACTTACAGGGGGGGAATTCACCCCTCCACTTT
-	TRBV19	TRBJ2-3	-	CASSASAGWTDTQYF	TGTGCCAGTAGTGCCTCGGCAGGGTGGACAGATACGCAGTATTTT
-	TRBV5-1	TRBJ1-1	TRBD1	CASNLEGQGAAEAFF	TGCGCCAGCAACCTTGAAGGACAGGGGGCCGCTGAAGCTTTCTTT
-	TRBV5-1	TRBJ2-3	TRBD2	CASSLTSGGADTQYF	TGCGCCAGCAGCTTGACTAGCGGGGGGGCAGATACGCAGTATTTT
-	TRBV28	TRBJ2-1	TRBD2	CASFTSGRALALFF	TGTGCCAGCTTTACTAGCGGGAGGGCCCTAGCGTTGTTCTTC
-	TRBV6-5	TRBJ1-6	-	CASRGGVSSPLHF	TGTGCCAGCAGGGGGGGGGTTTCGTCACCCCTCCACTTT
-	TRBV5-4	TRBJ1-2	-	CASSSPGGGAMYGYTF	TGTGCCAGCAGCTCTCCGGGGGGGGGCGCAATGTATGGCTACACCTTC
-	TRBV30	TRBJ1-5	-	CAWREVRGSNQPQHF	TGTGCCTGGAGGGAGGTCCGGGGTAGCAATCAGCCCCAGCATTTT
-	TRBV27	TRBJ2-3	TRBD2	CASSQVGLGQTDTQYF	TGTGCCAGCAGCCAAGTGGGACTAGGCCAGACAGATACGCAGTATTTT
once	TRBV6-7	TRBJ2-2	TRBD1	CASSHRGVEGELFF	TGTGCCAGCAGCCACAGGGGGGTAGAAGGGGAGCTGTTTTTT
-	TRBV3-1/TRBV3-2	TRBJ1-5	-	CASSQEAVSNQPQHF	TGTGCCAGCAGCCAAGAGGCAGTTAGCAATCAGCCCCAGCATTTT
-	TRBV5-1	TRBJ1-2	TRBD1	CASSTQGADYGYTF	TGCGCCAGCAGCACACAGGGGGCGGACTATGGCTACACCTTC
-	TRBV28	TRBJ2-3	TRBD2	CASSLAGGNTDTQYF	TGTGCCAGCAGTTTAGCGGGAGGGAACACAGATACGCAGTATTTT
once	TRBV19	TRBJ1-2	TRBD1	CASSIVDRAPRGYTF	TGTGCCAGTAGTATAGTTGACAGGGCCCCCCGGGGCTACACCTTC
-	TRBV3-1/TRBV3-2	TRBJ1-4	-	CASSRGTTGVNEKLFF	TGTGCCAGCAGCCGAGGGACGACAGGAGTCAATGAAAAACTGTTTTTT
few	TRBV5-6	TRBJ2-5	-	CASSLFSSAETQYF	TGTGCCAGCAGCTTGTTTTCTAGCGCAGAGACCCAGTACTTC